The T cell receptor beta chain described here comes from a study of blood T cell repertoires in COVID-19. Study summary: Some COVID-19 samples were acute and others convalescent; all came from the United States, Italy and Spain.

The table came from immunoSEQ multiplex PCR; TCRdb's copy has only in-frame clones and leaves some out. In the table there are around 250,000 clones, around 90% of which are singletons. CDR1 and CDR2 from the germline V gene are MNHEY and SMNVEV (reference sequence). CDR3 size: 14 residues. The junction had 3 bases not matched to a gene; V was cut back by 4 bases and J by 0 bases. The sample taken for sequencing was PBMCs or T cells enriched from blood (not recorded which). The chain carries TRBV27 and TRBJ2-7, with 7 bases that match TRBD2. The source of this sequence is a woman between 45 and 60 years old who had recovered from COVID-19. The CDR3 DNA sequence: TGTGCCAGCAGTTGGGGGGGGAGCTCCTACGAGCAGTACTTC. Amino acids: CASSWGGSSYEQYF.